This TCR beta chain was captured in a study of metastatic and nonmetastatic thyroid tumors. Study-wide background: A comparison of repertoires was made across blood and tumor or nodule tissue from malignant and benign thyroid patients. Findings and limits, study-wide: It was reported that TCR beta diversity was significantly higher in malignant thyroid tumors than benign nodules, in blood and tumor.

The CDR3 loop spans 11 amino acids. Germline loops: CDR1 MDHEN, CDR2 SYDVKM. V lost 8 bases, J lost 2 bases, and 7 bases lay in between. Patients underwent thyroid surgery, and none had received any treatment before it. TCRdb re-called clones via MiXCR from the PCR reads. The data show about 93,000 clones, roughly 13% seen once. This clone showed up many times. The antigen remains unidentified. The chain combines TRBV28 with TRBJ2-7; D possibly corresponds to TRBD2 (6 bases). The sample was blood. The sequence was obtained from a female donor with papillary thyroid cancer or a benign thyroid nodule (not recorded which). Some clones in this sample may be carry-over from other donors' samples. CDR3 bases: TGTGCCAGCCCGGGGGCCTACGAGCAGTACTTC. This translates into CASPGAYEQYF.